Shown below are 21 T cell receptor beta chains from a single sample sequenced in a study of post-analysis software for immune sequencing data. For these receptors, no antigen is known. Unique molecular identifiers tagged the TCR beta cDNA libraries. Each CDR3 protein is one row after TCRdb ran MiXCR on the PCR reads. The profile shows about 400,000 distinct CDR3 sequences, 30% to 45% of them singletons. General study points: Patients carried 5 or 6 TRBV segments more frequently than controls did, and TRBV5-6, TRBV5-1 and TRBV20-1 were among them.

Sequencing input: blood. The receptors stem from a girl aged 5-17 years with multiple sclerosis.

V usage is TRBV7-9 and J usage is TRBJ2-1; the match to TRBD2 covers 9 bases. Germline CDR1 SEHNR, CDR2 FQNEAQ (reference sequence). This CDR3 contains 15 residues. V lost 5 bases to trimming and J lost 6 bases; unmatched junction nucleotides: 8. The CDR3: CASSVIAGEINEQFF. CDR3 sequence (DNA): TGTGCCAGCAGCGTAATAGCGGGGGAGATCAATGAGCAGTTCTTC.

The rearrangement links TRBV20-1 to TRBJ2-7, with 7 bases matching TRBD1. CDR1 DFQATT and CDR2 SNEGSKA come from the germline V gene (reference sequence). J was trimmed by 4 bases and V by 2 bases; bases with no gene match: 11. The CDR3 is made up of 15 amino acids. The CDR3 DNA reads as TGCAGTGCTAGACCCCCCCAGACAGGGCTGTACGAGCAGTACTTC. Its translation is CSARPPQTGLYEQYF.

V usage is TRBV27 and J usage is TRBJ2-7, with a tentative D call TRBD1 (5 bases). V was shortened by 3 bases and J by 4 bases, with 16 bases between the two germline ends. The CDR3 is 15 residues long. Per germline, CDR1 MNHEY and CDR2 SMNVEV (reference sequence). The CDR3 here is CASSLSQGGAYEQYF. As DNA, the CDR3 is TGTGCCAGCAGTTTGAGCCAGGGTGGCGCGTACGAGCAGTACTTC.

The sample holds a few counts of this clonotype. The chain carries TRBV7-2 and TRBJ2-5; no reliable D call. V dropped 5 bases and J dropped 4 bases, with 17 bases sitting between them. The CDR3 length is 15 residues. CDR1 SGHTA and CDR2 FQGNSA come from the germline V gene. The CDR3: CASSPPSIGGETQYF. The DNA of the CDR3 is TGTGCCAGCAGCCCCCCTTCCATCGGCGGAGAGACCCAGTACTTC.

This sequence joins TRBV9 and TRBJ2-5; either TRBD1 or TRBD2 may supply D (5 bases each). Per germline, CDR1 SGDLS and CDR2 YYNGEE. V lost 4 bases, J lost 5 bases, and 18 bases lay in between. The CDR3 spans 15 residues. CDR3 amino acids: CASSRAGEGQETQYF. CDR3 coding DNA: TGTGCCAGCAGCAGAGCTGGAGAGGGGCAGGAGACCCAGTACTTC.

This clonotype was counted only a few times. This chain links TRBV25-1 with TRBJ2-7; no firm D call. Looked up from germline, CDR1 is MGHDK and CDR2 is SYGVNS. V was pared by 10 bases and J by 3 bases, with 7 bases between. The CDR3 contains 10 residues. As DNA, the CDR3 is TGTGCCACCACTTTCTACGAGCAGTACTTC. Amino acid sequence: CATTFYEQYF.

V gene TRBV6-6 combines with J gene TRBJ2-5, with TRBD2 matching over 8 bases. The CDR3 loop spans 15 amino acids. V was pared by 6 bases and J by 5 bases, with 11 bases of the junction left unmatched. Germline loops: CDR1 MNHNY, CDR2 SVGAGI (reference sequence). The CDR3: CASSPGGGGKETQYF. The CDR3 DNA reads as TGTGCCAGCAGCCCGGGCGGCGGGGGGAAGGAGACCCAGTACTTC.

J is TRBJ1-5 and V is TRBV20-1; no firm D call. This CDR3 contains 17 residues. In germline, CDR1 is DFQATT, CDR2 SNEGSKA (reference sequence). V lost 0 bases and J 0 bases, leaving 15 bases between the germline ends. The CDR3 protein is CSAREVGKSYSNQPQHF. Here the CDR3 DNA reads TGCAGTGCTAGAGAGGTGGGGAAAAGCTATAGCAATCAGCCCCAGCATTTT.

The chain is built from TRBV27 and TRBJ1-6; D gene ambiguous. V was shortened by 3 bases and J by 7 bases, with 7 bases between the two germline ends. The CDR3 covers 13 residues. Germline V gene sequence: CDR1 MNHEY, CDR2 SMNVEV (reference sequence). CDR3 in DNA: TGTGCCAGCAGTTTGGGCCCGAATTCACCCCTCCACTTT. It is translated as CASSLGPNSPLHF.

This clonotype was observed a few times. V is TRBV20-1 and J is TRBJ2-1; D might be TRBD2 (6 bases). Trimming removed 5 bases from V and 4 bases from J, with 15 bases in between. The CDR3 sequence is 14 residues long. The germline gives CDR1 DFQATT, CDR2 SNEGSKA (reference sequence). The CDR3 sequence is CSARLSAGYNEQFF. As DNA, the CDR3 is TGCAGTGCTCGTTTAAGCGCGGGGTACAATGAGCAGTTCTTC.

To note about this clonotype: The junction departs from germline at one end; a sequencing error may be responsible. CDR3 loop: CSAEDPGGVPRAYNEQFF. For the CDR3, the DNA is TGCAGCGCTGAAGACCCTGGGGGAGTCCCTCGGGCCTACAATGAGCAGTTCTTC. V and J are TRBV29-1 and TRBJ2-1; D assignment may be TRBD1 or TRBD2 (5 bases each). CDR1 SQVTM and CDR2 ANQGSEA come from the germline V gene. The CDR3 is made up of 18 amino acids.

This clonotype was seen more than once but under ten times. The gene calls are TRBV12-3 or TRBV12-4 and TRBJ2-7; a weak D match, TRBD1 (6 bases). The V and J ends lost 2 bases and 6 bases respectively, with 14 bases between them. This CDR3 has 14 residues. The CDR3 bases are TGTGCCAGCAGTTTATTACCGGGACAAACCGAGCAGTACTTC. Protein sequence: CASSLLPGQTEQYF.

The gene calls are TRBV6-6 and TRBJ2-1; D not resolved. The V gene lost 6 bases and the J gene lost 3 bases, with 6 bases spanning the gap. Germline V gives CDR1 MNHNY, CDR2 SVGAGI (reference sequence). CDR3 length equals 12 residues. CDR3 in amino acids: CASRPNYNEQFF. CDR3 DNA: TGTGCCAGCAGACCCAACTACAATGAGCAGTTCTTC.

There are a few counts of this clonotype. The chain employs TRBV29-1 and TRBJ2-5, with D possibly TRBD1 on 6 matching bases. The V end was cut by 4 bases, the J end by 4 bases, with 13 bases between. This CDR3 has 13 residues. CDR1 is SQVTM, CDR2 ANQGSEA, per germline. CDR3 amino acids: CSVAAGVGETQYF. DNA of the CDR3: TGCAGCGTTGCGGCAGGGGTTGGAGAGACCCAGTACTTC.

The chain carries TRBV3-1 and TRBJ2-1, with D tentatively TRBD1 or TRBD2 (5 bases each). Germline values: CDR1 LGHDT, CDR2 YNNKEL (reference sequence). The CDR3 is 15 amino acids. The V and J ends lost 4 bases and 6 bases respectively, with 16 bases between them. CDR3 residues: CASSPQRGGANEQFF. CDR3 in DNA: TGTGCCAGCAGCCCCCAGAGGGGTGGCGCCAATGAGCAGTTCTTC.

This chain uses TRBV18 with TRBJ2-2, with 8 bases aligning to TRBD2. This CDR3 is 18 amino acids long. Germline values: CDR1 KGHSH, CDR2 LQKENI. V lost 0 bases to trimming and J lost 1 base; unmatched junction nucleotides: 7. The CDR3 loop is CASSPPVAGGLNTGELFF. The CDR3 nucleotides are TGTGCCAGCTCACCACCCGTTGCGGGGGGACTGAACACCGGGGAGCTGTTTTTT. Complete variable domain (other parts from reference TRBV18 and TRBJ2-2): NAGVMQNPRHLVRRRGQEARLRCSPMKGHSHVYWYRQLPEEGLKFMVYLQKENIIDESGMPKERFSAEFPKEGPSILRIQQVVRGDSAAYFCASSPPVAGGLNTGELFFGEGSRLTVL.

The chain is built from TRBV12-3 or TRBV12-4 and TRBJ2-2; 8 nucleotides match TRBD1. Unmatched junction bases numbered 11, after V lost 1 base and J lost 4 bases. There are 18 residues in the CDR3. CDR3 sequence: CASSLDWTGSSFTGELFF. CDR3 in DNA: TGTGCCAGCAGTTTAGACTGGACAGGGTCATCTTTCACCGGGGAGCTGTTTTTT.

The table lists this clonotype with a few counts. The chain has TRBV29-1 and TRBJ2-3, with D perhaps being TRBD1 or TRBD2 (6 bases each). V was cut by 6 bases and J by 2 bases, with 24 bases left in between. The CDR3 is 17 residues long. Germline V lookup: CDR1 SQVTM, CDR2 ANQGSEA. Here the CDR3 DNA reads TGCAGCGTCCAAGGGGGTGGACGCAGGAGGGACACAGATACGCAGTATTTT. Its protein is CSVQGGGRRRDTDTQYF.

As DNA, the CDR3 is TGTGCCAGCAGCTTAATTCCGGCAGGGGCCATCACAGATACGCAGTATTTT. This encodes CASSLIPAGAITDTQYF. The J gene is TRBJ2-3, the V gene TRBV7-8; a possible D gene is TRBD1 (6 bases). V was shortened by 2 bases and J by 2 bases, with 17 bases between the two germline ends. There are 17 residues in the CDR3. Germline loops: CDR1 SGHVS, CDR2 FQNEAQ.

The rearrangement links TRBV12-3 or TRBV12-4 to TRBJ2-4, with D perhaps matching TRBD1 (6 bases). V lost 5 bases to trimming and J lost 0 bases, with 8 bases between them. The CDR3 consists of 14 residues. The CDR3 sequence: CASSPGAAKNIQYF. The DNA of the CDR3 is TGTGCCAGCAGTCCAGGGGCAGCCAAAAACATTCAGTACTTC.

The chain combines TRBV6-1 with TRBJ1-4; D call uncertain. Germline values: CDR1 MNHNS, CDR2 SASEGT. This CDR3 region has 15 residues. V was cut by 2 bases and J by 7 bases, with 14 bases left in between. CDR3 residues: CASSESVVPPEKLFF. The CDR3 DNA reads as TGTGCCAGCAGTGAATCGGTGGTTCCGCCTGAAAAACTGTTTTTT.